Presented here are 5 T cell receptor beta chains from one specimen sequenced in a study of identical twins. TCRdb passed the 5' RACE reads through MiXCR, listing each CDR3 protein once. The top ten hold approximately 4.5% of the sample, which has about 690,000 distinct CDR3 sequences, roughly 20% seen once. Separately, the same data were catalogued under a study of T cells expressing NK-cell markers.

The specimen was PBMCs. All receptors come from a woman aged 18-35 years in good health.

The chain recombines TRBV6-1 with TRBJ2-5; no definite D call. The CDR3 consists of 15 residues. The V end was cut by 6 bases, the J end by 1 base, with 15 bases between. Germline loops: CDR1 MNHNS, CDR2 SASEGT. The chain's CDR3 is CASSQTWAPQETQYF. As DNA, the CDR3 is TGTGCCAGCAGCCAGACTTGGGCCCCCCAAGAGACCCAGTACTTC.

The chain carries TRBV7-8 and TRBJ2-1; D could derive from TRBD1 or TRBD2 (6 bases each). Trimming pared 3 bases from V and 5 bases from J, leaving 17 bases between. This CDR3 contains 16 residues. Germline V gene lookup returns CDR1 SGHVS and CDR2 FQNEAQ. Here the CDR3 reads CASSFLLGGTHNEQFF. The CDR3 DNA sequence: TGTGCCAGCAGCTTCTTGTTGGGGGGCACCCACAATGAGCAGTTCTTC.

This clonotype was counted at least ten times. The chain couples TRBV5-1 to TRBJ2-2; D is unclear. The V end was cut by 1 base, the J end by 0 bases, with 10 bases between. Germline assignment: CDR1 SGHRS and CDR2 YFSETQ. The CDR3 runs to 16 residues. The CDR3 sequence is CASSLLVAANTGELFF. The CDR3 DNA is TGCGCCAGCAGCTTGCTTGTTGCGGCGAACACCGGGGAGCTGTTTTTT.

In this sample, this clonotype turned up once. This rearrangement joins TRBV20-1 to TRBJ2-3; 8 bases match TRBD2. This CDR3 comprises 15 residues. Germline CDR1 is DFQATT and CDR2 is SNEGSKA (reference sequence). V gave up 6 bases and J gave up 5 bases; unmatched junction bases: 13. The CDR3 nucleotides are TGCAGTGCGAATCATAGCGGGAACCCGGGAGATACGCAGTATTTT. This encodes CSANHSGNPGDTQYF.

The chain combines TRBV11-2 with TRBJ2-5; D is ambiguous. The CDR3 extends over 13 amino acids. Germline-derived CDR1 and CDR2 are SGHAT and FQNNGV. The V and J ends lost 3 bases and 3 bases respectively, with 8 bases between them. The CDR3 region has the DNA TGTGCCAGCAGCTTGGATCATGAAGAGACCCAGTACTTC. It translates to CASSLDHEETQYF.